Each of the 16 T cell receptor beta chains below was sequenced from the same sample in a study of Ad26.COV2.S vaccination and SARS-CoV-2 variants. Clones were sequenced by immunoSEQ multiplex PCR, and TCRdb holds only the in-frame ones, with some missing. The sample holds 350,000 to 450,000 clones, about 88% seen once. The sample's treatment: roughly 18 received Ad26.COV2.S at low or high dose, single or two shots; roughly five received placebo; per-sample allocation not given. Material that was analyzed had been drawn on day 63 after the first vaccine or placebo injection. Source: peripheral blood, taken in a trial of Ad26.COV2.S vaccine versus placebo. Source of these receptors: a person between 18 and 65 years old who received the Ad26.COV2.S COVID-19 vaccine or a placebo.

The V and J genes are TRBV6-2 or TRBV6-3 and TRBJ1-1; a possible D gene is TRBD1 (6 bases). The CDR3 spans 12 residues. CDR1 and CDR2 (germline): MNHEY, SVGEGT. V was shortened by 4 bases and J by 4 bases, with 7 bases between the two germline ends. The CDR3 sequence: CASSSGATEAFF. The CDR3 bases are TGTGCCAGCAGTTCAGGGGCCACTGAAGCTTTCTTT.

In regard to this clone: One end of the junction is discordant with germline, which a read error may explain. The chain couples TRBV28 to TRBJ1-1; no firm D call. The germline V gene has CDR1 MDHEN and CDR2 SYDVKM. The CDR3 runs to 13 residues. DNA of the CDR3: TGCGCCTCCCGGGAGGGATTTTCGACTGAAGCTTTCTTT. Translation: CASREGFSTEAFF.

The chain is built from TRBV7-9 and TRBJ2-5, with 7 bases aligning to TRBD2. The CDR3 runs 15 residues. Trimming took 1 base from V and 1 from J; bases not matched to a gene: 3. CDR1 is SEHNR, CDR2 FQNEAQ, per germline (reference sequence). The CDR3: CASSLGGGSQETQYF. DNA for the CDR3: TGTGCCAGCAGCTTAGGAGGCGGGAGCCAAGAGACCCAGTACTTC.

Written as DNA, the CDR3 is TGTGCCAGCAGTCCCAACACTGAAGCTTTCTTT. This gives the protein CASSPNTEAFF. The rearrangement links TRBV12-3 or TRBV12-4 to TRBJ1-1; no definite D call. CDR3 length: 11 residues. V lost 5 bases, J lost 2 bases, and 3 bases lay in between.

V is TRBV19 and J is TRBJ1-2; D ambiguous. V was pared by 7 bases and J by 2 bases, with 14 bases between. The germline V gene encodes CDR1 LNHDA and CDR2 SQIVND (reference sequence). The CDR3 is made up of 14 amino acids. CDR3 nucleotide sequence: TGTGCCAGTACTACCATGGGCGGAAACTATGGCTACACCTTC. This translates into CASTTMGGNYGYTF.

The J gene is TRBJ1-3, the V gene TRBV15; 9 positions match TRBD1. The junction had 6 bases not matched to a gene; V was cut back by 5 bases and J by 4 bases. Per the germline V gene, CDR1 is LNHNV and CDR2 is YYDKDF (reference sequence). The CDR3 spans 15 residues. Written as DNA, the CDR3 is TGTGCCACCAGCCCAGGGACAGGGTACGGAAACACCATATATTTT. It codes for CATSPGTGYGNTIYF.

DNA for the CDR3: TGTGCCAGCAGTTTACAACCCAGCTTAGCCAAAAACATTCAGTACTTC. Residues: CASSLQPSLAKNIQYF. J is TRBJ2-4 and V is TRBV28, with D uncertain. Germline-derived CDR1 and CDR2 are MDHEN and SYDVKM. The CDR3 extends over 16 amino acids. The V and J ends lost 2 bases and 0 bases respectively, with 11 bases between them.

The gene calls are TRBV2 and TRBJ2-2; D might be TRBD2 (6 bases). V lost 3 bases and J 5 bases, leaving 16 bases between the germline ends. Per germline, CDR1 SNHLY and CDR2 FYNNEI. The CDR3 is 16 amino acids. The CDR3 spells CASSEGRRGGTGELFF. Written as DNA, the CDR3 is TGTGCCAGCAGTGAGGGTAGGAGGGGAGGAACCGGGGAGCTGTTTTTT.

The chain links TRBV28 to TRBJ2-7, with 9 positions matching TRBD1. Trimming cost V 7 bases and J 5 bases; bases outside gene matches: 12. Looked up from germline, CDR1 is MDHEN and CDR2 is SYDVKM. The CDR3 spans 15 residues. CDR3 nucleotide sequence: TGTGCCAGCACCCAGAGACAGGGGGAAGGCGACGAGCAGTACTTC. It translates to CASTQRQGEGDEQYF.

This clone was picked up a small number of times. CDR3 loop: CASSLQLAASSSYEQYF. CDR3 DNA: TGTGCCAGCAGCTTACAGCTAGCGGCCAGTAGCTCCTACGAGCAGTACTTC. This chain joins TRBV7-8 and TRBJ2-7, with 7 bases fitting TRBD2. Germline trimming cut 2 bases from V and 0 bases from J; bases unmatched to any gene: 10. The germline CDR1 and CDR2 sequences are SGHVS and FQNEAQ. This CDR3 is built from 17 residues.

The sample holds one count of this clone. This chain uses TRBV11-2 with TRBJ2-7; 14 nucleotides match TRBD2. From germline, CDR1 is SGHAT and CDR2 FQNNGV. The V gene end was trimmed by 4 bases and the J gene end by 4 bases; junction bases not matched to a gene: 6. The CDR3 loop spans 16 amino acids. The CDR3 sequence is CASSSRLAGGGYEQYF. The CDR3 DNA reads TGTGCCAGCAGCTCTAGACTAGCGGGAGGGGGATACGAGCAGTACTTC.

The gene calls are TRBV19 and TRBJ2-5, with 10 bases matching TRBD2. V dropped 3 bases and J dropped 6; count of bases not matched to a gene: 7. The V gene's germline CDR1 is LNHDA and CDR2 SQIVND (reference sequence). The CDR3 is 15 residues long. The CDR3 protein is CASSMAAGGKKTQYF. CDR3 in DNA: TGTGCCAGTAGTATGGCAGCGGGAGGGAAAAAGACCCAGTACTTC.

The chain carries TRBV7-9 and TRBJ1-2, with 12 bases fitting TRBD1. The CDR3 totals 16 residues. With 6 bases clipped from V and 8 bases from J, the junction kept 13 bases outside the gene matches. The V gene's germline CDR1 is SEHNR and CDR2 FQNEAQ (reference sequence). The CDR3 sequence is CASSFSPGQGAWGYTF. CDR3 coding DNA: TGTGCCAGCAGTTTCAGCCCGGGACAGGGGGCATGGGGCTACACCTTC.

CDR3 coding DNA: TGTGCCAGCAGCTTGGGGACAGGGGCCAATGAGCAGTTCTTC. Translation: CASSLGTGANEQFF. This sequence joins TRBV5-4 and TRBJ2-1; 9 bases agree with TRBD1. J lost 6 bases, V lost 0 bases, and 1 base had no gene match. The CDR3 consists of 14 residues. Germline CDR1 is SGHNT and CDR2 is YYREEE (reference sequence).

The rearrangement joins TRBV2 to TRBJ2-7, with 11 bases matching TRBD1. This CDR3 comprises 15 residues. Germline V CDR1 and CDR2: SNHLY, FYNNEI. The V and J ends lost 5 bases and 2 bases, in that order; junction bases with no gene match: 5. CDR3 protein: CASSSGTGGTYEQYF. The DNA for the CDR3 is TGTGCCAGCAGTAGCGGGACAGGGGGAACCTACGAGCAGTACTTC.

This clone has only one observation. The chain's CDR3 is CASSPGQGSGSYNEQFF. In nucleotides, the CDR3 is TGTGCCAGCTCACCGGGCCAGGGCAGCGGCTCTTACAATGAGCAGTTCTTC. The rearrangement joins TRBV18 to TRBJ2-1; perhaps D is TRBD1 or TRBD2 (5 bases each). V lost 3 bases, J lost 4 bases, and 19 bases lay in between. From germline, CDR1 is KGHSH and CDR2 LQKENI. The CDR3 contains 17 residues.